This T cell receptor (beta chain) was profiled in a study of blood T cell repertoires in COVID-19 (dated by TCRdb to the early 2020s). Study-level background: Collaborator samples came from the United States, Italy and Spain and covered acute and convalescent phases of COVID-19. The material from the prospective study consisted of cDNA or gDNA derived from T cells, B-cell-depleted T cells, or PBMCs. The dataset comprised deeply sampled blood TCRbeta repertoires from subjects exposed to, actively infected with, or recovered from COVID-19. The repertoires were released in a freely available public database intended as a resource for research on the immune response to SARS-CoV-2. The samples were drawn from the first 160 participants of the ongoing ImmuneRACE study and from 950 to 1,500 subjects provided by 6 global collaborators. A de-identified subject ID, COVID-19 status, age in years and sex were almost always included in the sample metadata. Where available, HLA class I and class II types were taken from metadata supplied by the sample provider and were not determined by assay-based typing.

Notes on this clone: It has no known antigen specificity. The record has no base qualities; no much larger clone is one base away.

TCRbeta CDR3 regions were amplified from genomic DNA by means of the immunoSEQ Assay, a bias-controlled multiplex PCR. From the authors' description of their analysis: Within the assay, amplification of reference gene primers was used to estimate how many nucleated cells each sample contained. To quantify the absolute abundance of each unique TCRbeta CDR3 rearrangement, sequence reads were collapsed and filtered. Productive Simpson clonality was computed per sample as the square root of Simpson's diversity index over productive rearrangements. Sourced from immuneACCESS, this table was stored by TCRdb with only in-frame sequences that have V and J called. A share of the clones is absent; for the studies checked, an unresolved V gene accounts for under half, and the remainder has no known explanation. That table gives V, J and clone size, and the DNA gave D and trimming. A total of some 37,000 clones appear in this sample, around nine tenths of them only once. The top ten constitute around 5% of the sample.

Looking up the germline V gene (reference sequence) yields CDR1 GTSNPN and CDR2 SVGIG. Trimming at the junction amounts to 2 bases on V and 5 bases on J, and the germline ends lie 10 bases apart. The CDR3 measures 12 amino acids from cysteine to phenylalanine. CDR3 DNA only is kept here, 36 bases in frame from base 1. Here is what the overall study found, with its caveats: The quantity of clinical and demographic metadata differed by source and by participant and was supplied without curation.

Collaborating institutions collected whole blood in K2EDTA tubes following their own protocols. For TCRbeta analysis, collaborators shipped samples in one of three forms: frozen whole blood, isolated PBMCs, or DNA extracted from either of those sample types. The sequence derives from a human donor in a cohort sampled during active COVID-19. This sequence uses TRBV30 and TRBJ2-7; the D gene is perhaps TRBD1, from 6 matching bases. The sample consisted of peripheral blood. The CDR3 protein is CAWSNGGDEQYF. The DNA sequence is as follows: TGTGCCTGGAGTAATGGGGGCGACGAGCAGTACTTC.